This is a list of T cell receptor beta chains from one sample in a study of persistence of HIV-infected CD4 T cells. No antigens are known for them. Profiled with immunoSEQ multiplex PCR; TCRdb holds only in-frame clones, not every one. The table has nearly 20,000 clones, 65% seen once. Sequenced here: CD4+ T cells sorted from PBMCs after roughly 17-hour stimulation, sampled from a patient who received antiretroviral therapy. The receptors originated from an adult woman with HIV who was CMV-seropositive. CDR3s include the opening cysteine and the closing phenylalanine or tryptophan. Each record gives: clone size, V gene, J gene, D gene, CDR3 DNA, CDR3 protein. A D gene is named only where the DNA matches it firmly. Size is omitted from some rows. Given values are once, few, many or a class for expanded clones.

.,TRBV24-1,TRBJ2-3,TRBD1,TGTGCCACCAGTGATATCCCCCAGGGGGTCGCGACAGATACGCAGTATTTT,CATSDIPQGVATDTQYF
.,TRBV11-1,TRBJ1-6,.,TGTGCCAGCAGCTTTGGCAGATCTAATTCACCCCTCCACTTT,CASSFGRSNSPLHF
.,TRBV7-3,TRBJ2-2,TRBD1,TGTGCCAGCAGCAGACAGGGGACGAGCGGGGAGCTGTTTTTT,CASSRQGTSGELFF
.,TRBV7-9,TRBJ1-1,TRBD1,TGTGCCAGCAGCTCGACCGACAGGGGGAAAACTGAAGCTTTCTTT,CASSSTDRGKTEAFF
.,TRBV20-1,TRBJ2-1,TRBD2,TGCAGTGCTAGTCCCCCGCGGGGGGCCCGAAATGAGCAGTTCTTC,CSASPPRGARNEQFF
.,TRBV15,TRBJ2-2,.,TGTGCCACCAGCAGAGATCCAGGCAGGAACACCGGGGAGCTGTTTTTT,CATSRDPGRNTGELFF
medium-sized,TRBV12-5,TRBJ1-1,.,TGTGCTAGTGCCCTCAACAGGGACACTGAAGCTTTCTTT,CASALNRDTEAFF
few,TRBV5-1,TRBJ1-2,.,TGCGCCAGCAGTCGATTAGGGTTAAGGGATGGCTACACCTTC,CASSRLGLRDGYTF
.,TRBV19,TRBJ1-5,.,TGTGCCAGTAGTGCCCAAGGGGGAGGGGGGCAGCCCCAGCATTTT,CASSAQGGGGQPQHF
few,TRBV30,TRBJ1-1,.,TGTGCCTGGAGTGTACGAGCATTGCAGGGATTGGGCCAGGACACTGAAGCTTTCTTT,CAWSVRALQGLGQDTEAFF
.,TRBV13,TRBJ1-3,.,TGTGCCAGCAGCTCCGGACGTGACTCTGGAAACACCATATATTTT,CASSSGRDSGNTIYF
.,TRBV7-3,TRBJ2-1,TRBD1,TGTGCCAGCAGCTCTTCAACAGGGGGGCAGTTCTTC,CASSSSTGGQFF
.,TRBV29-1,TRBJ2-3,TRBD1,TGCAGCGTTGAAACGACAGGGAGCACAGATACGCAGTATTTT,CSVETTGSTDTQYF
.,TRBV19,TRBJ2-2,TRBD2,TGTGCCAGTAGTCGGGGGGTGAACACCGGGGAGCTGTTTTTT,CASSRGVNTGELFF
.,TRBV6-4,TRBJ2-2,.,TGTGCCAGCAGTGTACAGGGGAACACCGGGGAGCTGTTTTTT,CASSVQGNTGELFF
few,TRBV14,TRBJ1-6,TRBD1,TGTGCCAGCAGCCAAGTAGGGGGCTCACCCCTCCACTTT,CASSQVGGSPLHF
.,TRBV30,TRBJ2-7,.,TGTGCCTGGAGTGTAACGGTTGCCTACGAGCAGTACTTC,CAWSVTVAYEQYF
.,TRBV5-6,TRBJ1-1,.,TGTGCCAGCAGCCTCGGGCTCAACAGGGTGATGAACACTGAAGCTTTCTTT,CASSLGLNRVMNTEAFF
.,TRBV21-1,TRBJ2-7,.,TGTGCCAGCAGCTGGAGACAGGGGATAAAAGACGAGCAGTACTTC,CASSWRQGIKDEQYF
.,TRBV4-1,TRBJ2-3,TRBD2,TGCGCCAGCAGCCAAGATGCAGGGACTAGCGAGCGTACGCAGTATTTT,CASSQDAGTSERTQYF
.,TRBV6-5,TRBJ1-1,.,TGTGCCAGCAGTCTCCGGGGCCCGACAACTGAAGCTTTCTTT,CASSLRGPTTEAFF
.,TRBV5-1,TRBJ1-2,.,TGCGCCAGCAGCCCCCGTCAGGATAACTATGGCTACACCTTC,CASSPRQDNYGYTF
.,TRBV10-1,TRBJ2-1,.,TGCGCCAGCAGTGGAGCCGAAGACAATGAGCAGTTCTTC,CASSGAEDNEQFF
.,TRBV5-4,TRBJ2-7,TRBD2,TGTGCCAGCAGCCCGATGAACCGGGGGGGGACCTACGAGCAGTACTTC,CASSPMNRGGTYEQYF
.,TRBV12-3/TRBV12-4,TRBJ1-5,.,TGTGCCAGCAGTTTATACGAGGGCCAGCCCCAGCATTTT,CASSLYEGQPQHF
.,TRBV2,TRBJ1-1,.,TGTGCCAGCAGTGAAGCGGTTAGGGCCACTGAAGCTTTCTTT,CASSEAVRATEAFF
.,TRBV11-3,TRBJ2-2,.,TGTGCCAGCAGCCCCCTGAGCAGCACGAACACCGGGGAGCTGTTTTTT,CASSPLSSTNTGELFF